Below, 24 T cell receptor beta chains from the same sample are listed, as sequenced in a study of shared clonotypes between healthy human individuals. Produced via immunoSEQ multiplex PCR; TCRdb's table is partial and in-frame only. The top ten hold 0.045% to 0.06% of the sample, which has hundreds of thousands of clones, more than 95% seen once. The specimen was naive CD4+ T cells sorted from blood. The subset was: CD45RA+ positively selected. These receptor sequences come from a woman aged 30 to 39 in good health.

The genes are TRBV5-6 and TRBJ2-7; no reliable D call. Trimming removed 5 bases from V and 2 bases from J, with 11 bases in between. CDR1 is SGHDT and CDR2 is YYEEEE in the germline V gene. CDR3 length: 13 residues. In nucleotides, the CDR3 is TGTGCCAGCAGAAGTCGTGGGACCTACGAGCAGTACTTC. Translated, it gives CASRSRGTYEQYF.

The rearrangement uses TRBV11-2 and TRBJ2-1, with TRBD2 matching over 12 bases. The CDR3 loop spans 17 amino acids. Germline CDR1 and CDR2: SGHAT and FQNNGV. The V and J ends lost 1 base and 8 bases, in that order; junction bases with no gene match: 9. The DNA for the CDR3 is TGTGCCAGCAGCTTAGGACTAGCGGGGGCCTCTGTGGATGAGCAGTTCTTC. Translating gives CASSLGLAGASVDEQFF.

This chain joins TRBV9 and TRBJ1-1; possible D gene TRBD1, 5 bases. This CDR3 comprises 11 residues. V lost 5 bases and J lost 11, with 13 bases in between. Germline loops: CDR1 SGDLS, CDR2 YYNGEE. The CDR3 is CASRQGGSAFF. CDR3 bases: TGTGCCAGCAGGCAGGGTGGGTCCGCTTTCTTT.

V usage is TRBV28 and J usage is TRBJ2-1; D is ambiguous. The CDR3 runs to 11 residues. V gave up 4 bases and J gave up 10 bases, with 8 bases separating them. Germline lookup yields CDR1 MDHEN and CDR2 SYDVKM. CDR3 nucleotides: TGTGCCAGCAGTTCCGGAATAGAGCAGTTCTTC. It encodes CASSSGIEQFF.

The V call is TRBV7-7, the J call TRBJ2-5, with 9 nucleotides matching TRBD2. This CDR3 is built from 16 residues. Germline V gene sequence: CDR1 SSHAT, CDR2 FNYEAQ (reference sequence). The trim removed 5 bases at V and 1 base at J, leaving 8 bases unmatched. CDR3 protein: CASSPGVAGAQETQYF. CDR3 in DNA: TGTGCCAGCAGCCCCGGGGTAGCGGGAGCCCAAGAGACCCAGTACTTC.

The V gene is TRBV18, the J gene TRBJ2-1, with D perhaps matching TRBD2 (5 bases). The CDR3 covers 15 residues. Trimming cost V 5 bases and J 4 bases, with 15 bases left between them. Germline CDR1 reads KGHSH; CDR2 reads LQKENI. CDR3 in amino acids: CASSYRAGGYNEQFF. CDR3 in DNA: TGTGCCAGCTCATACCGGGCCGGAGGATACAATGAGCAGTTCTTC.

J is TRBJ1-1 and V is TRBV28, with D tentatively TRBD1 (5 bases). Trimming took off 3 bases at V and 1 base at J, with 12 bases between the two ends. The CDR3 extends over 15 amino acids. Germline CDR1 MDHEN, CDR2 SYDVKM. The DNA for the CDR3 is TGTGCCAGCAGTTTCCCCAACAGGAGGAACACTGAAGCTTTCTTT. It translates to CASSFPNRRNTEAFF.

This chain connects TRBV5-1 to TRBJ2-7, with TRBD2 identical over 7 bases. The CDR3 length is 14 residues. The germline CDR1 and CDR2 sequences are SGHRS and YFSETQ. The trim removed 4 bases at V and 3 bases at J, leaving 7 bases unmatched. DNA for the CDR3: TGCGCCAGCAGCAAAATAGCGGGCGGCTACGAGCAGTACTTC. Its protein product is CASSKIAGGYEQYF.

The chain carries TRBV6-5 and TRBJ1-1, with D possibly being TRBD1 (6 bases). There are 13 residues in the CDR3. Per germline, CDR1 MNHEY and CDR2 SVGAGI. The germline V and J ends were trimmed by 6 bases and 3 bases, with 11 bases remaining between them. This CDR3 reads CASRRDRYTEAFF. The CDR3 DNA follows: TGTGCCAGCAGACGCGACAGGTACACTGAAGCTTTCTTT.

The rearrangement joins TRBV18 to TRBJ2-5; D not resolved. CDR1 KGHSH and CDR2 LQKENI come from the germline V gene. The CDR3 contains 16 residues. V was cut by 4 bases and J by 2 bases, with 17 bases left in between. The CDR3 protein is CASSRGRQTLQETQYF. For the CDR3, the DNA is TGTGCCAGCTCACGAGGACGGCAGACTCTACAAGAGACCCAGTACTTC.

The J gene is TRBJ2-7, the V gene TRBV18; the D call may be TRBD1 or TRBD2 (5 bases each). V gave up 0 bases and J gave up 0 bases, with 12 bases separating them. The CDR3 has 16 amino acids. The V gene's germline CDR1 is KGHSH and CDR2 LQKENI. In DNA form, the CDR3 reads TGTGCCAGCTCACCACCGGGGACGGCGAACTCCTACGAGCAGTACTTC. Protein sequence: CASSPPGTANSYEQYF. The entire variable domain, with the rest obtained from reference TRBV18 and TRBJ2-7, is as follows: NAGVMQNPRHLVRRRGQEARLRCSPMKGHSHVYWYRQLPEEGLKFMVYLQKENIIDESGMPKERFSAEFPKEGPSILRIQQVVRGDSAAYFCASSPPGTANSYEQYFGPGTRLTVT.

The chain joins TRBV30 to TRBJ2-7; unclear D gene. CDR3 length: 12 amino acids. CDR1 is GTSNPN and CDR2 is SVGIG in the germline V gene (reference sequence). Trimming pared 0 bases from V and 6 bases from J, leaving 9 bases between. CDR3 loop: CAWSVSQSEQYF. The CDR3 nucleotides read TGTGCCTGGAGTGTATCCCAGTCCGAGCAGTACTTC. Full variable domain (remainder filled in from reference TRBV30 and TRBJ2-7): SQTIHQWPATLVQPVGSPLSLECTVEGTSNPNLYWYRQAAGRGLQLLFYSVGIGQISSEVPQNLSASRPQDRQFILSSKKLLLSDSGFYLCAWSVSQSEQYFGPGTRLTVT.

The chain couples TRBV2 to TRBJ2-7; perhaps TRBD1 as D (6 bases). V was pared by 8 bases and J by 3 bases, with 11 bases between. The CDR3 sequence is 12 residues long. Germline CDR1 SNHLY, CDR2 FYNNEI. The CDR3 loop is CASRDNGYEQYF. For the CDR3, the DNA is TGTGCCAGCCGGGACAATGGCTACGAGCAGTACTTC.

The CDR3, as DNA: TGTGCCAGCTCACCTTCAGGTAACCCCCACGAGCAGTACTTC. It specifies CASSPSGNPHEQYF. The rearrangement joins TRBV18 to TRBJ2-7; D is uncertain. Germline V CDR1 and CDR2: KGHSH, LQKENI. Trimming stripped 3 bases from V and 5 bases from J, with 14 bases between. The CDR3 length is 14 residues.

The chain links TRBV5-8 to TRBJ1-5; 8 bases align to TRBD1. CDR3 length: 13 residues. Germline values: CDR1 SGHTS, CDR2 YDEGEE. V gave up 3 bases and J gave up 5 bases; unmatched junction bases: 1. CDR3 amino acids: CASSSGQDQPQHF. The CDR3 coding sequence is TGTGCCAGCAGCTCGGGACAGGATCAGCCCCAGCATTTT.

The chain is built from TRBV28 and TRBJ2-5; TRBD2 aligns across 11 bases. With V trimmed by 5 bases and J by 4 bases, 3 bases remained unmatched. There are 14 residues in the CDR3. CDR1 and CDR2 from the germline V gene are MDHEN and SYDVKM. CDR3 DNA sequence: TGTGCCAGCAGTCTCGGACTAGCGGGAGAGACCCAGTACTTC. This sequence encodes CASSLGLAGETQYF.

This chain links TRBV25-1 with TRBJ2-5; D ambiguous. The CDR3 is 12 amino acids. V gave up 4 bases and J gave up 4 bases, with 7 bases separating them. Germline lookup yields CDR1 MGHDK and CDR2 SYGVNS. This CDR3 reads CASSAFRETQYF. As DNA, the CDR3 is TGTGCCAGCAGTGCATTCCGAGAGACCCAGTACTTC.

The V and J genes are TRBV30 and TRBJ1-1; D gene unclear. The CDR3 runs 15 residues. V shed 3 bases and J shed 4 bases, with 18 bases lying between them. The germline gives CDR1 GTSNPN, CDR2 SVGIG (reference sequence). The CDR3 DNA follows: TGTGCCTGGAGGGCCTTGAAGAAGGGCACCACTGAAGCTTTCTTT. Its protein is CAWRALKKGTTEAFF.

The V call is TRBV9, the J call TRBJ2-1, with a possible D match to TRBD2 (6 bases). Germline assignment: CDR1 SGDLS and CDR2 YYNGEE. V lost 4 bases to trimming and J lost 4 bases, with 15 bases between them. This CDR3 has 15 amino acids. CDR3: CASSKRDSTYNEQFF. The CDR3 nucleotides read TGTGCCAGCAGCAAACGGGACTCCACTTACAATGAGCAGTTCTTC.

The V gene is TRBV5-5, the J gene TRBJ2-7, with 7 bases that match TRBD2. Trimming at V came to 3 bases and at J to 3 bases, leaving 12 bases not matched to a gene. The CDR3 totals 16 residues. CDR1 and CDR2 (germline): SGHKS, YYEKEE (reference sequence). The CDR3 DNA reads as TGTGCCAGCAGCTACAGCGGGACGGCAACTCGCTACGAGCAGTACTTC. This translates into CASSYSGTATRYEQYF.

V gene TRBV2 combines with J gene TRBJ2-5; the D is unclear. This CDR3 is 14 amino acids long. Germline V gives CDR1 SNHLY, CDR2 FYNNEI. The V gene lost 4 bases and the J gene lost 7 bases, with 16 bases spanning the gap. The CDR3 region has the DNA TGTGCCAGCAGTGCGGAGAGTGTTGCCGGGACCCAGTACTTC. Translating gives CASSAESVAGTQYF.

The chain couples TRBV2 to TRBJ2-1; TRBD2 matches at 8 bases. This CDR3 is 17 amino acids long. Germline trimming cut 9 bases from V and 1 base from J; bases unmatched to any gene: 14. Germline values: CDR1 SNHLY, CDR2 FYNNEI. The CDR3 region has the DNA TGTGCCAGTTCCACGGGAGGGCGGGATATGTCCTACAATGAGCAGTTCTTC. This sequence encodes CASSTGGRDMSYNEQFF.

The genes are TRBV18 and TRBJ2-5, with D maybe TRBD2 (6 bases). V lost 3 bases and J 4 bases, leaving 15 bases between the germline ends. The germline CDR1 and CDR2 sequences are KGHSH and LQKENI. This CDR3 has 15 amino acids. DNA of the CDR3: TGTGCCAGCTCACCGGTGGAGGGACGGAGAGAGACCCAGTACTTC. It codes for CASSPVEGRRETQYF.

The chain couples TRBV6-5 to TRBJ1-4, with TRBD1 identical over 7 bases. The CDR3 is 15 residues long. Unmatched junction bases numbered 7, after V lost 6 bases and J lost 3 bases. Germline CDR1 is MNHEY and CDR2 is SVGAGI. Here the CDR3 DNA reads TGTGCCAGCAGGCGGACCAGGGGGGCTAATGAAAAACTGTTTTTT. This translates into CASRRTRGANEKLFF.